This TCR beta chain came from a study of blood T cell repertoires in COVID-19. Generated by immunoSEQ multiplex PCR, the TCRdb table keeps only in-frame clones and is missing some. The table has some 110,000 clones, about 89% seen once. The CDR3 has 15 residues. V lost 1 base, J lost 2 bases, and 11 bases lay in between. Germline lookup yields CDR1 SGHVS and CDR2 FNYEAQ. On this clone: Other DNA sequences in this specimen translate into the identical CDR3.

The chain links TRBV7-6 to TRBJ2-5, with TRBD2 as a possible D gene (6 bases). The sequencing sample was made of peripheral blood. The sequence was obtained from a human donor in a cohort sampled during active COVID-19. CDR3 DNA: TGTGCCAGCAGCTTAGGGAGGGGAAGACAAGAGACCCAGTACTTC. It codes for CASSLGRGRQETQYF.